The source of this T cell receptor (beta chain) is a study of blood T cell repertoires in COVID-19. Germline-derived CDR1 and CDR2 are LGHNA and YSLEER. The CDR3 extends over 15 amino acids. V was trimmed by 3 bases and J by 5 bases, leaving 16 bases between them. Participant-reported clinical history was the basis for cohort assignment. Here immunoSEQ multiplex PCR was the method, and the copy in TCRdb shows in-frame clones only, minus some. The table lists hundreds of thousands of clones, around nine tenths of them singletons. The chain employs TRBV4-3 and TRBJ1-1; D uncertain. The sequence was collected from a young woman who had recovered from COVID-19. Sequenced: PBMCs or T cells enriched from blood (not recorded which). In DNA, the CDR3 is TGCGCCAGCAGCCAGACCCGGGTGAGTGGGACTGAAGCTTTCTTT. Protein sequence: CASSQTRVSGTEAFF.